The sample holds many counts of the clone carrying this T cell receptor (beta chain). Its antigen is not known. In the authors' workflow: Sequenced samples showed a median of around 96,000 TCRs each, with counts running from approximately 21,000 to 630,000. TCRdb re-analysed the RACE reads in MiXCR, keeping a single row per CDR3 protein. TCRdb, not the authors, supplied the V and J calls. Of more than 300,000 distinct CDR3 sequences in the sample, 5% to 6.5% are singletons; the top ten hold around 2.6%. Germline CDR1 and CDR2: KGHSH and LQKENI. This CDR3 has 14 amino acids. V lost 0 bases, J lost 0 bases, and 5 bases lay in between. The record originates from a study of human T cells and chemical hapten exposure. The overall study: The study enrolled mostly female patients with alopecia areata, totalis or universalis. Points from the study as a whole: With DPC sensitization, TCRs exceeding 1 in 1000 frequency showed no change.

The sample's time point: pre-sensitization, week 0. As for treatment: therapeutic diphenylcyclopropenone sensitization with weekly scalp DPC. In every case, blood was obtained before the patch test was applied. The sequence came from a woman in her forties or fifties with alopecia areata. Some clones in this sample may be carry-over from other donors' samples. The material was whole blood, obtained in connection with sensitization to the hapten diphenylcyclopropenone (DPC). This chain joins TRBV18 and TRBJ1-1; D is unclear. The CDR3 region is CASSPPGMNTEAFF. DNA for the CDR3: TGTGCCAGCTCACCACCAGGGATGAACACTGAAGCTTTCTTT. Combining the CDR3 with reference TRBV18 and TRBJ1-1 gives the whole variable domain NAGVMQNPRHLVRRRGQEARLRCSPMKGHSHVYWYRQLPEEGLKFMVYLQKENIIDESGMPKERFSAEFPKEGPSILRIQQVVRGDSAAYFCASSPPGMNTEAFFGQGTRLTVV.